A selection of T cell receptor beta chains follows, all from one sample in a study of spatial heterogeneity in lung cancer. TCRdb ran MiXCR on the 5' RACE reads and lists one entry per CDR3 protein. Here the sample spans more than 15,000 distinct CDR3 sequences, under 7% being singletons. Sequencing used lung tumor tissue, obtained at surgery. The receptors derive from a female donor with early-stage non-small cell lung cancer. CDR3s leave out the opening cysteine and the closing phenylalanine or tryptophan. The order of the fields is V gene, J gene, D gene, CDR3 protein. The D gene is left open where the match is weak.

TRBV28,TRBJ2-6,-,ASSLTPGRSSGANVLT
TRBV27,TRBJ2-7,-,ASSYPPKYYEQY
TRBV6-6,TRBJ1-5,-,ASSDPYHRDRGHQPQH
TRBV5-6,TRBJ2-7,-,ASSWGLSFDVGEQY
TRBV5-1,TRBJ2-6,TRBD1,ASSTRTGRYSGANVLT
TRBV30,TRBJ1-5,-,AWSRGGGQPQH
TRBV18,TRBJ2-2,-,ASSPDQLNTGELF
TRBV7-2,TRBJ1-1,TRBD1,ASSLVKTQGAAF
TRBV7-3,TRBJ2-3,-,ASSAAIHGRDTQY
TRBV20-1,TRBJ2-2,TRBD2,SARPRAGVTGELF
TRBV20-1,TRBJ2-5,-,SAIGSEGETQY
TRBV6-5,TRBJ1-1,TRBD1,ASSYSRTGDLEAF
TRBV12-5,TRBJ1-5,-,ASGLGSGSNQPQH
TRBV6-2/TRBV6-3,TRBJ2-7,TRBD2,ASSPTGTSDYEQY
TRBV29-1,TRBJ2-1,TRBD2,SVENWAVAGGNEQF
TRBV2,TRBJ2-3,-,ASSYYVSTDTQY
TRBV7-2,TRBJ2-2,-,ASSLGSRTRTGELF
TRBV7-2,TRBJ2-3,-,ASSFQRADTDTQY
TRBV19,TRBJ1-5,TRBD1,ASSIGDRIQPQH
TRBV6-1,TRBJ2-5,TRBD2,ASRAGLAGGPQETQY
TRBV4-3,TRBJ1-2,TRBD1,ASSQGGGNYGYT
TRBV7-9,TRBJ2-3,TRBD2,ASRDKRELTDTQY